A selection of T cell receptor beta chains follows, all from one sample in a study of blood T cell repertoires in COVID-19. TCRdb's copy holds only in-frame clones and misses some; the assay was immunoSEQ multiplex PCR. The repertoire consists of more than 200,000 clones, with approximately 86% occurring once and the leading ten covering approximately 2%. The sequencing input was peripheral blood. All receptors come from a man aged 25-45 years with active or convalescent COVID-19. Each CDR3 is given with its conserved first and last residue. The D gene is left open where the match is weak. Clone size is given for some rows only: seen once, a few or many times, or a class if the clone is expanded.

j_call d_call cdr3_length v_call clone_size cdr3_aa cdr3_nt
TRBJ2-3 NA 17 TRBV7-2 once CASSLVLGVQGTDTQYF TGTGCCAGCAGCTTAGTGCTAGGGGTTCAGGGCACAGATACGCAGTATTTT
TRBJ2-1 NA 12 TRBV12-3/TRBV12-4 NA CASTGGYNEQFF TGTGCCTCAACAGGTGGCTACAATGAGCAGTTCTTC
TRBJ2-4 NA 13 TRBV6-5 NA CASKILAKNIQYF TGTGCCAGCAAAATACTAGCCAAAAACATTCAGTACTTC
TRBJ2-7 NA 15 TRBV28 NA CASTPLAGAFYEQYF TGTGCCAGCACCCCACTCGCTGGGGCTTTCTACGAGCAGTACTTC
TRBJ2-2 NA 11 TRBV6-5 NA CASRVAGELFF TGTGCCAGCAGGGTAGCCGGGGAGCTGTTTTTT
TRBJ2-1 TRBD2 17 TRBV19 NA CASSIDLAGGGYNEQFF TGTGCCAGTAGTATAGATCTTGCCGGGGGGGGCTACAATGAGCAGTTCTTC
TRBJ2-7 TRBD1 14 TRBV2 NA CASRGTGRFDEQYF TGTGCCAGCAGGGGGACAGGCCGTTTTGACGAGCAGTACTTC
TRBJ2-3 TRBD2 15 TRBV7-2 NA CASGGGTSSTDTQYF TGTGCCAGCGGAGGGGGGACTAGCTCCACAGATACGCAGTATTTT
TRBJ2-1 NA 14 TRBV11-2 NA CASSQTIIRGEQFF TGTGCCAGCAGCCAGACCATTATCCGGGGGGAGCAGTTCTTC
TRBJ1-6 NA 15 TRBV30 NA CAWSPPPGLSSPLHF TGTGCCTGGAGTCCTCCACCGGGACTTAGTTCACCCCTCCACTTT
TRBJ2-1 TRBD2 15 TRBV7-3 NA CASSPHGGGNDEQFF TGTGCCAGCAGCCCCCACGGCGGGGGGAACGATGAGCAGTTCTTC
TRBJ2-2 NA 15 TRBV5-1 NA CASSLSGANTGELFF TGCGCCAGCAGCTTGTCAGGGGCGAACACCGGGGAGCTGTTTTTT
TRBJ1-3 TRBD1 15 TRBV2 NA CASKGRGQVTNTIYF TGTGCCAGCAAGGGAAGGGGGCAAGTGACAAACACCATATATTTT
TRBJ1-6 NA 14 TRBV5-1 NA CASRVGRGDSPLHF TGCGCCAGCAGGGTGGGCCGGGGTGATTCACCCCTCCACTTT
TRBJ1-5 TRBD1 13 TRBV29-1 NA CSVGRGGNQPQHF TGCAGCGTTGGCAGGGGGGGCAATCAGCCCCAGCATTTT
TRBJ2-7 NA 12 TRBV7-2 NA CASSFPPGEQYF TGTGCCAGCAGCTTTCCGCCGGGGGAGCAGTACTTC
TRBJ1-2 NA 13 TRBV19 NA CASSIERDYGYTF TGTGCCAGTAGTATCGAAAGAGACTATGGCTACACCTTC
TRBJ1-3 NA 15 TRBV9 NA CASSPDSSSGNTIYF TGTGCCAGCAGCCCCGACAGCAGCTCTGGAAACACCATATATTTT
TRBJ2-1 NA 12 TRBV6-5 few CATIYTAGEQFF TGTGCCACTATATATACGGCCGGGGAGCAGTTCTTC
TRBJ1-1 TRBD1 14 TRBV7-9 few CASSLGQGNTEAFF TGTGCCAGCAGCTTAGGACAGGGGAACACTGAAGCTTTCTTT
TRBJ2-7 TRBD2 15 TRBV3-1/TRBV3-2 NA CASSQGAGLAYEQYF TGTGCCAGCAGCCAAGGGGCCGGACTAGCCTACGAGCAGTACTTC
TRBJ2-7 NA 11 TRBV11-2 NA CASSRGGEQYF TGTGCCAGCAGCAGGGGCGGTGAGCAGTACTTC
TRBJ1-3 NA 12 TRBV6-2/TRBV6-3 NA CASSPRPDTIYF TGTGCCAGCAGTCCCCGTCCCGACACCATATATTTT
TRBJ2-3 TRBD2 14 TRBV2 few CASEVAGSTDTQYF TGTGCCAGCGAGGTAGCGGGGAGCACAGATACGCAGTATTTT
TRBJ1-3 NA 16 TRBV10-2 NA CASSDGRVTFGNTIYF TGCGCCAGCAGTGACGGCAGGGTTACATTTGGAAACACCATATATTTT
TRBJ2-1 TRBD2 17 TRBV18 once CASSPPSRTSGGNEQFF TGTGCCAGCTCACCACCCAGCCGGACTAGCGGGGGGAATGAGCAGTTCTTC
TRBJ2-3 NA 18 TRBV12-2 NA CASRLAPLAEKGTDTQYF TGTGCAAGTCGCTTAGCCCCACTAGCGGAGAAAGGCACAGATACGCAGTATTTT
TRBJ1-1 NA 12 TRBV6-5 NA CASRDSDRRAFF TGTGCCAGCAGGGATAGTGACAGGAGAGCTTTCTTT
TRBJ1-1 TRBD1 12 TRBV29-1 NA CSVQTGVSEAFF TGCAGCGTGCAGACAGGGGTATCTGAAGCTTTCTTT
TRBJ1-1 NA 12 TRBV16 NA CASSQSDTEAFF TGTGCCAGCAGCCAGTCCGACACTGAAGCTTTCTTT
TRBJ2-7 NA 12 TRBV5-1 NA CASSLNRQLQYF TGCGCCAGCAGCTTGAATCGCCAGTTGCAGTACTTC
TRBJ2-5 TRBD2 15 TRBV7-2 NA CASSFRLAGAETQYF TGTGCCAGCAGCTTCAGACTAGCGGGGGCAGAGACCCAGTACTTC
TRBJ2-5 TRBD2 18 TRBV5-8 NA CASSLGLAGDVTVETQYF TGTGCCAGCAGCTTGGGACTAGCGGGGGACGTTACTGTGGAGACCCAGTACTTC
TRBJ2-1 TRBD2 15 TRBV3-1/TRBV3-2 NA CASSRLAGGYNEQFF TGTGCCAGCAGCCGACTAGCGGGGGGCTACAATGAGCAGTTCTTC
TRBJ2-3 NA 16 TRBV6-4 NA CASSVHRRVEADTQYF TGTGCCAGCAGTGTCCACCGGCGGGTCGAGGCAGATACGCAGTATTTT
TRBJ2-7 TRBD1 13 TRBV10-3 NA CAIKQGASYEQYF TGTGCCATAAAACAGGGGGCTTCCTACGAGCAGTACTTC
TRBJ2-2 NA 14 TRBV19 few CASSWGQGTGELFF TGTGCCAGTAGTTGGGGGCAGGGGACCGGGGAGCTGTTTTTT
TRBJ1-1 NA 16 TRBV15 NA CATSRDPRTFDSEAFF TGTGCCACCAGCAGAGACCCTCGAACATTCGACTCTGAAGCTTTCTTT
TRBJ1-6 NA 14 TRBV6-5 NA CASWRDLNNSPLHF TGTGCCAGCTGGCGGGACTTAAATAATTCACCCCTCCACTTT
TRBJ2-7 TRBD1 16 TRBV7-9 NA CASSPERQGEFYEQYF TGTGCCAGCAGCCCAGAGAGACAGGGGGAGTTCTACGAGCAGTACTTC
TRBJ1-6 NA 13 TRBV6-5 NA CASSGTRNSPLHF TGTGCCAGCAGCGGGACACGAAATTCACCCCTCCACTTT
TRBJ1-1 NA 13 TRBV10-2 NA CATQGGIGTEAFF TGCGCCACCCAAGGGGGTATCGGCACTGAAGCTTTCTTT
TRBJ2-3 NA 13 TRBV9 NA CASRGDSTDTQYF TGTGCCAGCAGAGGGGACTCCACAGATACGCAGTATTTT
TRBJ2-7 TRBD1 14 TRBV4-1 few CASSPGQGVTEQYF TGCGCCAGCAGCCCGGGACAGGGGGTTACCGAGCAGTACTTC
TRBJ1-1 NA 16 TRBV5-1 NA CASSFNRGTLNTEAFF TGCGCCAGCAGCTTCAATCGCGGAACCCTGAACACTGAAGCTTTCTTT
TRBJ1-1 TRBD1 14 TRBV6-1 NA CASSEDRGDTEAFF TGTGCCAGCAGTGAAGACAGGGGGGACACTGAAGCTTTCTTT
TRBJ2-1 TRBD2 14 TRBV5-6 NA CASSSAGTNNEQFF TGTGCCAGCAGCTCGGCCGGGACTAATAATGAGCAGTTCTTC
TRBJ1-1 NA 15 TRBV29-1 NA CSVVTGYESDTEAFF TGCAGCGTTGTCACAGGGTACGAGAGCGATACTGAAGCTTTCTTT
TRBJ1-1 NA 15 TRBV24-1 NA CATPGGPTRGTEAFF TGTGCCACCCCCGGAGGTCCAACCCGTGGGACTGAAGCTTTCTTT
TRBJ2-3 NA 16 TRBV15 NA CATSRDQGSFTDTQYF TGTGCCACCAGCAGAGATCAGGGGTCATTCACAGATACGCAGTATTTT
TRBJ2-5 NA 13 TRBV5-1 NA CASSLGGEETQYF TGCGCCAGCAGCTTGGGCGGGGAAGAGACCCAGTACTTC
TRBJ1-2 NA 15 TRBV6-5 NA CASSYSGRGIYGYTF TGTGCCAGCAGTTACTCGGGCAGGGGTATCTATGGCTACACCTTC
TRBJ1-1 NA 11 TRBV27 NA CASRGASEAFF TGTGCCAGCAGAGGGGCGTCTGAAGCTTTCTTT
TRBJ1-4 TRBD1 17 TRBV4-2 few CASSQENLGTANEKLFF TGTGCCAGCAGCCAAGAGAATCTTGGGACAGCTAATGAAAAACTGTTTTTT